One sample yielded the 13 T cell receptor beta chains listed below, sequenced in a study of shared clonotypes between healthy human individuals. This table comes from immunoSEQ multiplex PCR, and its TCRdb copy is limited to in-frame clones, with some not included. The data show roughly 1.5 million clones, with under 99% seen just once and approximately 0.45% held by the top ten. Sequencing was done on a sample of naive CD4+ T cells sorted from blood. Stated subset: CD45RA+ positively selected. The origin of the receptors is a man aged 25 to 40 in good health.

This rearrangement joins TRBV18 to TRBJ1-4; 10 bases match TRBD1. CDR1 and CDR2 (germline): KGHSH, LQKENI. The CDR3 contains 14 residues. The ends lost 3 bases at V and 7 bases at J; junction bases unmatched: 2. In nucleotides, the CDR3 is TGTGCCAGCTCACCGGGACAGGGGAGTGAAAAACTGTTTTTT. Its protein is CASSPGQGSEKLFF.

This chain links TRBV5-1 with TRBJ2-3, with TRBD1 as a possible D gene (6 bases). The CDR3 length is 18 residues. Germline V lookup: CDR1 SGHRS, CDR2 YFSETQ. Trimming removed 0 bases at V and 4 bases at J, with 21 bases between. The CDR3 loop is CASSLEGGPHYSADTQYF. The CDR3 coding sequence is TGCGCCAGCAGCTTGGAAGGGGGTCCCCATTACTCGGCAGATACGCAGTATTTT.

The chain uses TRBV11-2 and TRBJ2-7, with TRBD1 matching 10 bases. The CDR3 consists of 16 residues. Germline V lookup: CDR1 SGHAT, CDR2 FQNNGV. V lost 5 bases to trimming and J lost 4 bases; unmatched junction nucleotides: 11. The CDR3 nucleotides are TGTGCCAGCAGCCCAAGGGTGGGGGACAGGGGATACGAGCAGTACTTC. Translating it yields CASSPRVGDRGYEQYF.

The V and J genes are TRBV7-2 and TRBJ2-1; 12 bases are shared with TRBD2. V was clipped by 1 base and J by 10 bases; unmatched bases: 5. In germline, CDR1 is SGHTA, CDR2 FQGNSA. The CDR3 extends over 15 amino acids. The CDR3 DNA reads as TGTGCCAGCAGCTTAGAATTGACTAGCGGGAGAGAGCAGTTCTTC. It is translated as CASSLELTSGREQFF.

The rearrangement links TRBV10-3 to TRBJ1-1, with D tentatively TRBD1 (6 bases). Germline assignment: CDR1 ENHRY and CDR2 SYGVKD. The V end lost 8 bases, the J end lost 9 bases, and 19 bases lay between the germline ends. This CDR3 has 13 residues. The CDR3: CAISPGAIEKAFF. The CDR3 bases are TGTGCCATCTCTCCAGGGGCCATCGAAAAAGCTTTCTTT.

The chain combines TRBV30 with TRBJ1-1; a weak D match, TRBD1 (5 bases). The CDR3 length is 13 residues. Germline loops: CDR1 GTSNPN, CDR2 SVGIG (reference sequence). The ends were cut back, 7 bases at V and 5 bases at J, with 17 bases in the middle. CDR3 nucleotide sequence: TGTGCCTTAGGGGCAGTGCTCCAAACTGAAGCTTTCTTT. It translates to CALGAVLQTEAFF.

The chain employs TRBV28 and TRBJ1-1; TRBD1 matches at 7 bases. The trim removed 6 bases at V and 4 bases at J, leaving 5 bases unmatched. CDR1 MDHEN and CDR2 SYDVKM come from the germline V gene. This CDR3 region has 13 residues. The CDR3 DNA follows: TGTGCCAGCAGCACAGGGGTTCCCACTGAAGCTTTCTTT. Protein: CASSTGVPTEAFF.

The chain carries TRBV4-1 and TRBJ2-5, with D uncertain. V shed 1 base and J shed 5 bases, with 11 bases lying between them. Germline CDR1 MGHRA, CDR2 YSYEKL. This CDR3 region has 14 residues. CDR3 protein: CASSQVAGSETQYF. The CDR3 DNA reads as TGCGCCAGCAGCCAAGTCGCTGGGTCGGAGACCCAGTACTTC.

This chain uses TRBV19 with TRBJ2-1; TRBD2 is a possible D gene (6 bases). V was trimmed by 7 bases and J by 0 bases, leaving 16 bases between them. This CDR3 spans 16 amino acids. CDR1 LNHDA and CDR2 SQIVND come from the germline V gene (reference sequence). CDR3 nucleotides: TGTGCCAGTAAGAGGGGAGCGGGTGTCTCCTACAATGAGCAGTTCTTC. It is translated as CASKRGAGVSYNEQFF.

V usage is TRBV5-5 and J usage is TRBJ2-7; TRBD2 matches 9 bases. J was trimmed by 4 bases and V by 0 bases; bases with no gene match: 5. CDR1 is SGHKS and CDR2 is YYEKEE in the germline V gene (reference sequence). CDR3 length: 15 residues. CDR3 DNA sequence: TGTGCCAGCAGCTTGGAGGTTAGCGGGAGTTACGAGCAGTACTTC. This gives the protein CASSLEVSGSYEQYF.

The V and J genes are TRBV5-1 and TRBJ2-2; the match to TRBD2 covers 7 bases. The V and J ends lost 0 bases and 6 bases, in that order; junction bases with no gene match: 8. The CDR3 runs 16 residues. Germline CDR1 reads SGHRS; CDR2 reads YFSETQ. DNA of the CDR3: TGCGCCAGCAGCTTGGCCGGGGGGATGCCGGCCGGGGAGCTGTTTTTT. Translated, it gives CASSLAGGMPAGELFF.

This chain joins TRBV5-5 and TRBJ1-2; no clear D. Germline V lookup: CDR1 SGHKS, CDR2 YYEKEE (reference sequence). V was pared by 2 bases and J by 7 bases, with 24 bases between. The CDR3 spans 17 residues. The CDR3 loop reads CASSFTTRPPRPGGYTF. DNA for the CDR3: TGTGCCAGCAGCTTTACGACTCGGCCTCCCAGACCTGGTGGCTACACCTTC.

The gene calls are TRBV29-1 and TRBJ2-7; D is unresolved. Trimming removed 6 bases at V and 9 bases at J, with 12 bases between. This CDR3 spans 10 amino acids. From germline, CDR1 is SQVTM and CDR2 ANQGSEA. The chain's CDR3 is CSVADTSQYF. The CDR3 nucleotides are TGCAGCGTAGCCGACACTTCGCAGTACTTC.